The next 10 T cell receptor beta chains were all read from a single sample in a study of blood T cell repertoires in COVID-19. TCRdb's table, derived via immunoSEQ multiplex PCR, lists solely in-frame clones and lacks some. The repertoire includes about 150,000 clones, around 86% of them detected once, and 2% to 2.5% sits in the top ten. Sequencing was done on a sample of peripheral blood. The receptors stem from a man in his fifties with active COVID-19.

The CDR3 DNA reads TGCAGCGTAATGGGGCGGGGAAGCACAGATACGCAGTATTTT. Amino acids: CSVMGRGSTDTQYF. This rearrangement joins TRBV29-1 to TRBJ2-3; perhaps TRBD2 as D (6 bases). V was cut by 6 bases and J by 0 bases, with 13 bases left in between. CDR3 length: 14 amino acids. Germline V CDR1 and CDR2: SQVTM, ANQGSEA.

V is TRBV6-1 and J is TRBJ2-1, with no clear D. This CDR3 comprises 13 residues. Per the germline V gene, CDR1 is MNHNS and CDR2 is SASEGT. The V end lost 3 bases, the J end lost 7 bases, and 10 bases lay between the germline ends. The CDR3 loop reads CASSDFWQNEQFF. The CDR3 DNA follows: TGTGCCAGCAGTGATTTTTGGCAGAATGAGCAGTTCTTC.

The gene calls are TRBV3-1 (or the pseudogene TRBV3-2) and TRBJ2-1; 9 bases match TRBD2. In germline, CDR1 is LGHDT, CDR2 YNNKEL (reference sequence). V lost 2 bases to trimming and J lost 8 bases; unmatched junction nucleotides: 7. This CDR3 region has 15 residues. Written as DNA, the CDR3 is TGTGCCAGCAGCCAACAGGGGCGGGGGGGCGATGAGCAGTTCTTC. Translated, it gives CASSQQGRGGDEQFF.

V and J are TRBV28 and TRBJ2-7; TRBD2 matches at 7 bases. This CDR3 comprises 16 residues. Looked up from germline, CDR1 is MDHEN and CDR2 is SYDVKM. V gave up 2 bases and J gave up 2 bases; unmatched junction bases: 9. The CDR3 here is CASSLSGAPRAYEQYF. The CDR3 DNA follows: TGTGCCAGCAGTTTAAGCGGGGCCCCGCGGGCCTACGAGCAGTACTTC.

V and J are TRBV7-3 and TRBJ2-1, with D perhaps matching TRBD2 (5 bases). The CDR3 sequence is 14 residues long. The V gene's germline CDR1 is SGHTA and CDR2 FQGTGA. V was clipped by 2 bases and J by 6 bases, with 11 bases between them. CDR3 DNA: TGTGCCAGCAGCTTAGGAGGTAGGGTCAATGAGCAGTTCTTC. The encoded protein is CASSLGGRVNEQFF.

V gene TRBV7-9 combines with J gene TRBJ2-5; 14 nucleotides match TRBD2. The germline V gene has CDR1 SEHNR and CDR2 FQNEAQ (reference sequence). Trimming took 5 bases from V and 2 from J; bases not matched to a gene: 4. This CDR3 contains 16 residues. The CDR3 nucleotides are TGTGCCAGCAGCGGGGGACTAGCGGGGGTACAAGAGACCCAGTACTTC. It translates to CASSGGLAGVQETQYF. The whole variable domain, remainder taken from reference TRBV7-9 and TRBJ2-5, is DTGVSQNPRHKITKRGQNVTFRCDPISEHNRLYWYRQTLGQGPEFLTYFQNEAQLEKSRLLSDRFSAERPKGSFSTLEIQRTEQGDSAMYLCASSGGLAGVQETQYFGPGTRLLVL.

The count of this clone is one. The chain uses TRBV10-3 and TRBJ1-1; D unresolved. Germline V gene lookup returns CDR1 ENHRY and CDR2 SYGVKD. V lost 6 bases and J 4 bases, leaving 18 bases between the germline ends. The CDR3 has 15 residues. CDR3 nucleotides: TGTGCCATCAGGACCGAGGAGGGCTTGGGCACTGAAGCTTTCTTT. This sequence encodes CAIRTEEGLGTEAFF.

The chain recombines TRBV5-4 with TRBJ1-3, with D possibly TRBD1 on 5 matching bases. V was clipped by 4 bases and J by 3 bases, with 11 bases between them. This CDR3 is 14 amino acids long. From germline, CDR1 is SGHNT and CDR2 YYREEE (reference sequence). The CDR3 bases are TGTGCCAGCAGCATAGACAGTTATGGAAACACCATATATTTT. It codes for CASSIDSYGNTIYF.

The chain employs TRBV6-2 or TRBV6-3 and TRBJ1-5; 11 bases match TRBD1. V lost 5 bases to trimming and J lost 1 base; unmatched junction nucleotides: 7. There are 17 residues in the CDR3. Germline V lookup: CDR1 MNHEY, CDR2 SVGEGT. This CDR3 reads CASSRDRGFLSNQPQHF. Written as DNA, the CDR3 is TGTGCCAGCAGTAGGGACAGGGGGTTTTTGAGCAATCAGCCCCAGCATTTT.

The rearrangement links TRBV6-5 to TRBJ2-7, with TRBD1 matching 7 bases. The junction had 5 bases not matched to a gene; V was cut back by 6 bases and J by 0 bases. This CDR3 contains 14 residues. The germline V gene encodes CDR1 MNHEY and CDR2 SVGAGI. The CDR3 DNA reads TGTGCCAGCAGCACCCGGGACAGCTCCTACGAGCAGTACTTC. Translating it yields CASSTRDSSYEQYF.